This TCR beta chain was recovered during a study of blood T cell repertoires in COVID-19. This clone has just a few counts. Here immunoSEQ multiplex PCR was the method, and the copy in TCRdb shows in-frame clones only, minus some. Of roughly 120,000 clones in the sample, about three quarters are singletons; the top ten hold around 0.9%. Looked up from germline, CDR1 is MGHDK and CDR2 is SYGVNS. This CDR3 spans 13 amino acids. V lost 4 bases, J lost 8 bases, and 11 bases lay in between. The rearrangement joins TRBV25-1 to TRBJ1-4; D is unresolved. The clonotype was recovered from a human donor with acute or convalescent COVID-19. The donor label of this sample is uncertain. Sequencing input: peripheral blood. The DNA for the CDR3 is TGTGCCAGCAGTGTGACCATGAGGGAAAAACTGTTTTTT. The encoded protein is CASSVTMREKLFF. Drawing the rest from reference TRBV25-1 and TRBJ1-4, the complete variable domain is EADIYQTPRYLVIGTGKKITLECSQTMGHDKMYWYQQDPGMELHLIHYSYGVNSTEKGDLSSESTVSRIRTEHFPLTLESARPSHTSQYLCASSVTMREKLFFGSGTQLSVL.